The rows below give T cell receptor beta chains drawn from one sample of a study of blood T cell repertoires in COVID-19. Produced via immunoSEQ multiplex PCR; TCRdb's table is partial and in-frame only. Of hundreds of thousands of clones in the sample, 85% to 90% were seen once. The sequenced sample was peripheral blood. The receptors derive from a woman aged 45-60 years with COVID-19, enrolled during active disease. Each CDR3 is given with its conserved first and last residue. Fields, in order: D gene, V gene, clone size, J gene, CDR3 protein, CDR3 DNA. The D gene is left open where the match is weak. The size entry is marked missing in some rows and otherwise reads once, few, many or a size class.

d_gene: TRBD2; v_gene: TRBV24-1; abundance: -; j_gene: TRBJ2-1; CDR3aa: CATSDPGLAGGPYNEQFF; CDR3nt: TGTGCCACCAGTGACCCCGGACTAGCGGGAGGGCCGTACAATGAGCAGTTCTTC
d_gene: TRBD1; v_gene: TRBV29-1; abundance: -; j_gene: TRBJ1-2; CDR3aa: CSVEDPYSTGGGGYTF; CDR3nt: TGCAGCGTTGAAGACCCTTACTCGACAGGGGGGGGTGGCTACACCTTC
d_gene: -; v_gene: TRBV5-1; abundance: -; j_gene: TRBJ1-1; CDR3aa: CASSSPGGNTEAFF; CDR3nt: TGCGCCAGCAGCTCCCCGGGGGGGAACACTGAAGCTTTCTTT
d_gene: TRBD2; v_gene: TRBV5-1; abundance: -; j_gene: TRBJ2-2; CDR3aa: CASSPPQLAGGTGELFF; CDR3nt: TGCGCCAGCAGCCCCCCCCAACTAGCGGGGGGAACCGGGGAGCTGTTTTTT
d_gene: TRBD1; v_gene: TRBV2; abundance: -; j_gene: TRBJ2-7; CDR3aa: CASSERTGGHEQYF; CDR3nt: TGTGCCAGCAGTGAAAGGACAGGGGGGCACGAGCAGTACTTC
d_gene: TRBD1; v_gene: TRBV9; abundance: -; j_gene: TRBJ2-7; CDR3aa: CASSVAVRTGVQDEQYF; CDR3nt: TGTGCCAGCAGCGTAGCCGTCCGGACAGGGGTTCAGGACGAGCAGTACTTC
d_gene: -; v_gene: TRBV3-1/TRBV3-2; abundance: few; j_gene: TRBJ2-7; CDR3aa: CASSQGRGGPYEQYF; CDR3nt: TGTGCCAGCAGCCAAGGTAGGGGGGGACCCTACGAGCAGTACTTC
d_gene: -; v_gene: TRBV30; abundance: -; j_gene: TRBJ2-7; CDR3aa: CAWSTTGYEQYF; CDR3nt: TGTGCCTGGAGCACTACAGGGTACGAGCAGTACTTC
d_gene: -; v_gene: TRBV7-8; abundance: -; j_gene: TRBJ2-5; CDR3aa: CASSYITGYQETQYF; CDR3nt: TGTGCCAGCAGCTATATTACAGGGTACCAAGAGACCCAGTACTTC
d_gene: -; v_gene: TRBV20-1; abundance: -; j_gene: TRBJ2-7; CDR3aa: CSGGDTYEQYF; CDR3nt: TGCAGTGGGGGGGATACCTACGAGCAGTACTTC
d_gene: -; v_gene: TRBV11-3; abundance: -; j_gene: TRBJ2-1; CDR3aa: CASASGGPSSYNEQFF; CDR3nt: TGTGCCAGCGCTAGTGGGGGCCCGAGCTCCTACAATGAGCAGTTCTTC
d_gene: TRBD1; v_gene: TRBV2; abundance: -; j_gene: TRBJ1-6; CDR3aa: CASKSQGANSPLHF; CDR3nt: TGTGCCAGCAAAAGCCAGGGGGCGAATTCACCCCTCCACTTT
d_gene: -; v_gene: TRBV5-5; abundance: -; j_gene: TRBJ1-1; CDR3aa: CASSVKGGSSTEAFF; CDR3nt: TGTGCCAGCAGCGTTAAGGGGGGGAGTAGCACTGAAGCTTTCTTT
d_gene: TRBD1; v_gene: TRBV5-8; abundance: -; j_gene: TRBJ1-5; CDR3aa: CASSSGTGGGSNQPQHF; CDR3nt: TGTGCCAGCAGCAGCGGGACAGGGGGCGGGAGCAATCAGCCCCAGCATTTT
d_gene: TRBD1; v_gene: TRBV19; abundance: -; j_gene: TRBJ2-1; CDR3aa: CASSITLSPGQGPYNEQFF; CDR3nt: TGTGCCAGTAGTATCACACTATCTCCGGGACAGGGGCCTTACAATGAGCAGTTCTTC
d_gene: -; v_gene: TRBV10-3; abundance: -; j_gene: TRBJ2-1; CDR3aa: CATGLGGDEQFF; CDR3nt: TGTGCCACCGGACTAGGGGGGGATGAGCAGTTCTTC
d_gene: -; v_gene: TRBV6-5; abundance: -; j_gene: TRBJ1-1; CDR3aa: CASNHPPGNTEAFF; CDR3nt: TGTGCCAGCAACCATCCCCCAGGAAACACTGAAGCTTTCTTT
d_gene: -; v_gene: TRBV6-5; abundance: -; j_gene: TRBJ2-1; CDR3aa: CASCPGVANEQFF; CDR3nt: TGTGCCAGCTGCCCCGGTGTTGCCAATGAGCAGTTCTTC
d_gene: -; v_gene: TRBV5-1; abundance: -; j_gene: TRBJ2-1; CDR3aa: CASSSLISSGGQANEQFF; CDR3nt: TGCGCCAGCAGCTCCCTAATAAGTAGCGGAGGACAAGCCAATGAGCAGTTCTTC
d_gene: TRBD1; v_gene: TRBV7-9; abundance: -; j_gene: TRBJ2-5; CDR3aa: CASSLGTVQETQYF; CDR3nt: TGTGCCAGCAGCTTGGGGACAGTCCAAGAGACCCAGTACTTC
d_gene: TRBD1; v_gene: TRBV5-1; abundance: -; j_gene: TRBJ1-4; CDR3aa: CASRKAGTGGLETNEKLFF; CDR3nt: TGCGCCAGCAGAAAAGCCGGGACAGGGGGCTTAGAAACTAATGAAAAACTGTTTTTT
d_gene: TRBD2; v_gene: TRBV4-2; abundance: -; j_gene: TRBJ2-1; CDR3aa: CASSQEGLAGGNEQFF; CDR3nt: TGTGCCAGCAGCCAAGAGGGACTAGCGGGAGGCAATGAGCAGTTCTTC
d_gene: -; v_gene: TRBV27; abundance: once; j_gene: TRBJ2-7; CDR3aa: CASKDIYEQYF; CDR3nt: TGTGCCAGCAAGGACATCTACGAGCAGTACTTC
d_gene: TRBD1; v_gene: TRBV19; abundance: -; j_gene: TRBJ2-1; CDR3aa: CASSMFEGAYYNEQFF; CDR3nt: TGTGCCAGTAGTATGTTTGAGGGGGCTTACTACAATGAGCAGTTCTTC
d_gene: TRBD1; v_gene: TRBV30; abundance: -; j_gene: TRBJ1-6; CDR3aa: CAWSGQGRGISPLHF; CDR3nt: TGTGCCTGGAGCGGACAGGGTAGGGGAATTTCACCCCTCCACTTT
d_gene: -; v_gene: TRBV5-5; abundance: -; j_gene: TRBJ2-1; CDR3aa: CASSRSAGSDEQFF; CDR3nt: TGTGCCAGCAGCAGATCGGCCGGGAGCGATGAGCAGTTCTTC
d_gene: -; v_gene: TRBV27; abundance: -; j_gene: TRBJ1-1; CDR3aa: CASSPSEAFF; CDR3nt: TGTGCCAGCAGCCCCTCGGAGGCTTTCTTT
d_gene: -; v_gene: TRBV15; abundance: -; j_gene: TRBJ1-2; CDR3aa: CATSRERVREGYGYTF; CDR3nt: TGTGCCACCAGCAGAGAGCGGGTAAGGGAGGGCTATGGCTACACCTTC
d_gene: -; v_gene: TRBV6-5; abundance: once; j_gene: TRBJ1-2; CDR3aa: CASSYGDTFGYTF; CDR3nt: TGTGCCAGCAGTTACGGGGACACTTTTGGCTACACCTTC
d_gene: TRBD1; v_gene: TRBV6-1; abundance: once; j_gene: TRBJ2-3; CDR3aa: CASSEGSLGQGTDTQYF; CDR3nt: TGTGCCAGCAGCGAAGGGAGTCTCGGACAGGGGACAGATACGCAGTATTTT
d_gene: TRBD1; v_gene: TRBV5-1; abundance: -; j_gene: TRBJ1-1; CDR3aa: CASRGWDRGDTEAFF; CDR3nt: TGCGCCAGCAGGGGATGGGACAGGGGGGACACTGAAGCTTTCTTT
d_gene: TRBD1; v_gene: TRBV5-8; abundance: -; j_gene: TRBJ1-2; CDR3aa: CASSRMGQGVFFGYTF; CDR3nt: TGTGCCAGCAGCCGAATGGGACAGGGGGTGTTTTTTGGCTACACCTTC
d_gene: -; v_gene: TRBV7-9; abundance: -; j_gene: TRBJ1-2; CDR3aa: CASSLGRGTSYGYTF; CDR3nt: TGTGCCAGCAGCTTAGGCCGGGGGACCTCCTATGGCTACACCTTC
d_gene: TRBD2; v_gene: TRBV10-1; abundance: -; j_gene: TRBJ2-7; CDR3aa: CASSSGTFPHYEQYF; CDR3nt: TGCGCCAGTTCGAGCGGGACCTTTCCTCACTACGAGCAGTACTTC
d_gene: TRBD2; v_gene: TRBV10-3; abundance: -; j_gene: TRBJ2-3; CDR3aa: CAIQGLAGTDTQYF; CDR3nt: TGTGCCATCCAGGGACTAGCTGGCACAGATACGCAGTATTTT
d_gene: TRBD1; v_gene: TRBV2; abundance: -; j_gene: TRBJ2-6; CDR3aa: CASTAGTGGAGANVLTF; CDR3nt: TGTGCCAGCACAGCCGGGACAGGGGGAGCTGGGGCCAACGTCCTGACTTTC
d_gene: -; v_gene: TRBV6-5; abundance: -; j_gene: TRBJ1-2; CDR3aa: CASSYGGDSYGYTF; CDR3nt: TGTGCCAGCAGTTACGGGGGGGATTCCTATGGCTACACCTTC
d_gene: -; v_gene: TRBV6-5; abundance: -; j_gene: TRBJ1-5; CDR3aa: CASTGSYQPQHF; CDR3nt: TGTGCCAGCACTGGGAGTTATCAGCCCCAGCATTTT
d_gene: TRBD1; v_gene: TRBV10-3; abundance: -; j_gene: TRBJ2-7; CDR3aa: CAISEDRGPYEQYF; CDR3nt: TGTGCCATCAGTGAGGACAGGGGTCCCTACGAGCAGTACTTC
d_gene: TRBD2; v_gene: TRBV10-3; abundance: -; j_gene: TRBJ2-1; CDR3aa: CAIRSTGTSGSTRYEQFF; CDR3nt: TGTGCCATCAGATCTACCGGGACTAGCGGGAGTACTCGGTATGAGCAGTTCTTC
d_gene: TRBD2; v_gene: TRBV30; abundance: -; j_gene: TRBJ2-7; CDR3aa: CAWSRLAGSYEQYF; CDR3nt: TGTGCCTGGAGTCGGCTAGCGGGATCCTACGAGCAGTACTTC
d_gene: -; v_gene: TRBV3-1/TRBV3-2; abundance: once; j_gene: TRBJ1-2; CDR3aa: CASRPTAAYGYTF; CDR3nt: TGTGCCAGCAGGCCGACAGCTGCGTATGGCTACACCTTC
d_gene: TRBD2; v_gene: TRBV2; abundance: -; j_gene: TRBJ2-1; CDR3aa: CASSPNALADNEQFF; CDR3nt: TGTGCCAGCAGTCCTAACGCACTAGCGGACAATGAGCAGTTCTTC
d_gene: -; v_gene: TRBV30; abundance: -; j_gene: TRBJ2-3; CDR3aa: CAWTTRGTGVTQYF; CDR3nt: TGTGCCTGGACCACCCGGGGAACGGGAGTCACGCAGTATTTT
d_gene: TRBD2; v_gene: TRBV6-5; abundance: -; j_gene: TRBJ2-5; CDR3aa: CASSSSLAVQETQYF; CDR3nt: TGTGCCAGCAGTTCCTCACTAGCGGTCCAAGAGACCCAGTACTTC